This T cell receptor (beta chain) is drawn from a study of T cells after yellow fever vaccination (dated by TCRdb to about 2019). Regarding the complete study: The SMART-Seq v4 Ultra Low Input RNA kit was used to prepare libraries from fractions with low cell numbers. To follow T-cell clones before and after both primary and booster YFV17D yellow fever vaccination, bulk TCR alpha and beta repertoires underwent longitudinal sequencing. Two healthy male donors, one aged 18 to 30 and one aged 30 to 39 years, were included in the cohort. Blood was drawn at multiple timepoints before and after primary and secondary immunization, with bulk PBMC replicates and cell subsets isolated. Here is what the overall study found, with its caveats: After the booster, most clones that had expanded after primary vaccination were detected again (about 95% of CD4 and about 88% of CD8), suggesting broad maintenance of memory. Computational filtering was needed because FACS-sorted repertoires could contain abundant contaminating clonotypes from the bulk population. A small fraction of clonotypes showed up in both the CD4 and CD8 compartments, probably as a result of convergent recombination. Because only a couple of donors were included in the study, the extent to which the findings can be generalized is limited. Compared with the primary T-cell response, the secondary T-cell response was faster but weaker, reaching its peak on day 5 rather than on day 15.

This clonotype was recorded a few times. The target of this receptor is not known. No quality values exist for individual bases; no much larger clone is one base distant. Per the publication, the treatment or condition label means: live attenuated yellow fever vaccine strain. PBMCs were isolated from peripheral blood using a standard Ficoll-Paque protocol. Dynabeads CD4 and CD8 positive selection kits were used to isolate CD4 and CD8 T-cell fractions. TriZol was used to extract RNA from bulk PBMCs, from CD4 and CD8 fractions, and from dextramer-positive and dextramer-negative fractions. TCR cDNA was synthesized by 5'RACE template switching, through which a universal primer site and unique molecular identifiers were introduced. Priming of cDNA synthesis was performed from both the TCR alpha and TCR beta constant segments. Libraries were amplified in two PCR steps, with sample barcodes and sequencing adapters added in the second step. Sequencing of libraries was done on Illumina HiSeq 2500 (2x100 bp) or NovaSeq (2x150 bp). As for the original processing: MIGEC was used to demultiplex reads and collapse the reads into UMI consensus sequences, and MiXCR was used for V(D)J alignment. Clonotypes responding to the vaccine were identified with edgeR on replicate PBMC samples, with the criteria of FDR below 0.01 and a log2 fold change above 5 up to day 15. CD4 or CD8 identity was assigned to each bulk clonotype according to whether the clonotype was present at higher abundance in the sequenced CD4 repertoire or the sequenced CD8 repertoire. TCRdb reran the public reads through fastp at Q25 and MiXCR, keeping productive beta chains. A single entry per CDR3 protein holds the most common genes and DNA from its merged rows. The V and J calls come from TCRdb's annotation, not from the publication. The sample data list around 250,000 distinct CDR3 sequences, and about 7% of these were observed just once. More than 0.8% of the sample lies in the top ten.

The germline V gene gives CDR1 as SGHRS and CDR2 as YFSETQ. Cut back by 6 bases and 0 bases, the V and J ends lie 13 bases apart. The CDR3 numbers 15 residues from cysteine through phenylalanine. Just the 45-base CDR3 DNA is kept, in frame starting at base 1. The specimen comprised CD4+ T cells sorted from PBMCs, sampled 15 days after the yellow fever booster vaccination. This clonotype was sampled from a man in his thirties or forties who received the YFV17D yellow fever vaccine. This chain joins TRBV5-1 to TRBJ2-1; the D gene is possibly TRBD2, with 6 bases matching. The CDR3 sequence is CASIRDSNSYNEQFF. The sequenced DNA: TGCGCCAGCATCCGGGACTCCAACTCCTACAATGAGCAGTTCTTC.